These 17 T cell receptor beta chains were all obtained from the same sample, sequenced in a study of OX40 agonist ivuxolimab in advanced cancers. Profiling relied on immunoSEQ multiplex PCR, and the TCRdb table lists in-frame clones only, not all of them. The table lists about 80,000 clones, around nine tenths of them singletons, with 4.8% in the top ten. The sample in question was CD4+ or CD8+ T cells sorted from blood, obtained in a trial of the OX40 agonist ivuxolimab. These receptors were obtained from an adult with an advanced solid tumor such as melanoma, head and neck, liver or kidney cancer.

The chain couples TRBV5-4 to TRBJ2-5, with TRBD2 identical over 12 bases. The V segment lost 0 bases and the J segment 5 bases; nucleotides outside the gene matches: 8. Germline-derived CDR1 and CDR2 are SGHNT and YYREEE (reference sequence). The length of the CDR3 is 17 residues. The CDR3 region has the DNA TGTGCCAGCAGCTTGGCCGCTAGCGGGAGGGCCAAGGAGACCCAGTACTTC. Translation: CASSLAASGRAKETQYF.

The CDR3 region has the DNA TGTGCCAGCACGAGGGCGCATGGCTACACCTTC. It is translated as CASTRAHGYTF. The rearrangement links TRBV7-9 to TRBJ1-2, with D hard to call. CDR1 SEHNR and CDR2 FQNEAQ come from the germline V gene (reference sequence). V dropped 7 bases and J dropped 6 bases, with 9 bases sitting between them. CDR3 length: 11 residues.

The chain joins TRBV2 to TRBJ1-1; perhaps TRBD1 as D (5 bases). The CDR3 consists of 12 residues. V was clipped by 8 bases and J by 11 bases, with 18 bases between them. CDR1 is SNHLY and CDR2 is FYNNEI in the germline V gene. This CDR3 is CASGGRDAKAFF. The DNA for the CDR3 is TGTGCCAGCGGGGGACGGGACGCTAAGGCTTTCTTT.

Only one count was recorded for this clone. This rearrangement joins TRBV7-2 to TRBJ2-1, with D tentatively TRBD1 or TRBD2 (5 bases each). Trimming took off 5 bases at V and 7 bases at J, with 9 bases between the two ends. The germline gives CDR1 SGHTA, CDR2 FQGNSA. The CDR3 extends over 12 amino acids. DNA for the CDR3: TGTGCCAGCAGCAGGGACGAGAATGAGCAGTTCTTC. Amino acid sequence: CASSRDENEQFF.

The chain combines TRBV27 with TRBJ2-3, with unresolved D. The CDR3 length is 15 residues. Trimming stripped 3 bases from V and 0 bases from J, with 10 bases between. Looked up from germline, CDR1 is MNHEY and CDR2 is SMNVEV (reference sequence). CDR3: CASSFSQASTDTQYF. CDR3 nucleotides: TGTGCCAGCAGTTTCAGTCAGGCTAGCACAGATACGCAGTATTTT.

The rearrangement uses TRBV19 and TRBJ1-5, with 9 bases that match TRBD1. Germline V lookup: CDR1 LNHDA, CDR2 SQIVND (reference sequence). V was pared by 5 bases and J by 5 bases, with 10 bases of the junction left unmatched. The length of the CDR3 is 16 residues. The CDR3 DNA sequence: TGTGCCAGTAGTCCTCCCGGGACAGGGTACGATCAGCCCCAGCATTTT. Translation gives CASSPPGTGYDQPQHF. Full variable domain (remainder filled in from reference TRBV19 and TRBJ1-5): DGGITQSPKYLFRKEGQNVTLSCEQNLNHDAMYWYRQDPGQGLRLIYYSQIVNDFQKGDIAEGYSVSREKKESFPLTVTSAQKNPTAFYLCASSPPGTGYDQPQHFGDGTRLSIL.

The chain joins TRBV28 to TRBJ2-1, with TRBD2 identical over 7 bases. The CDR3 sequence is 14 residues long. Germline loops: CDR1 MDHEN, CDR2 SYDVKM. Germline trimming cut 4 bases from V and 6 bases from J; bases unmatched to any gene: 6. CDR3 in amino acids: CASSSGGSINEQFF. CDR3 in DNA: TGTGCCAGCAGTTCCGGCGGGAGCATCAATGAGCAGTTCTTC.

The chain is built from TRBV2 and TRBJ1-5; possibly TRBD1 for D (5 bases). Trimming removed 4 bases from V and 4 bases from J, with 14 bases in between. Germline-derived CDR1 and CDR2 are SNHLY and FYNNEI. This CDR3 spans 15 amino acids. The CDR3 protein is CASSVRTPSNQPQHF. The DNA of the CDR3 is TGTGCCAGCAGTGTTCGGACACCATCTAATCAGCCCCAGCATTTT.

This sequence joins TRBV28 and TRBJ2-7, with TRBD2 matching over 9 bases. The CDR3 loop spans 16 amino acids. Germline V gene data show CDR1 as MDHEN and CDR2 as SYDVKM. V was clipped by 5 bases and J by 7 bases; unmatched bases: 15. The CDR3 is CASSIGGASGTWEQYF. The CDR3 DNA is TGTGCCAGCAGTATAGGGGGGGCTAGCGGGACCTGGGAGCAGTACTTC.

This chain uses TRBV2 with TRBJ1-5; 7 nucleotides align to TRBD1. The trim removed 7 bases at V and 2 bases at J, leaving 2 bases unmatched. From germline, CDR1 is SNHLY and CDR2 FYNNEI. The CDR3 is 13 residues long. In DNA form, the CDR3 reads TGTGCCAGCAACGACAGGGGCAATCAGCCCCAGCATTTT. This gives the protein CASNDRGNQPQHF.

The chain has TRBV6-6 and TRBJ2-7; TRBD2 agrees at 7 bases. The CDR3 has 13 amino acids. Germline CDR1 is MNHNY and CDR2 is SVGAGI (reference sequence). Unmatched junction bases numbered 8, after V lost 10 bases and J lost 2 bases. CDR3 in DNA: TGTGCCACCAGGGACTACCCCCCCTACGAGCAGTACTTC. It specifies CATRDYPPYEQYF.

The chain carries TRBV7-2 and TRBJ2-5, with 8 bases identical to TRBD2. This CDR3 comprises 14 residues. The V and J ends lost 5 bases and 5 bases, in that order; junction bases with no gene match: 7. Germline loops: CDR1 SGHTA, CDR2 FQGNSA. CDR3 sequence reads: CASSKAGAGETQYF. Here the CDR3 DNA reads TGTGCCAGCAGCAAAGCGGGAGCCGGGGAGACCCAGTACTTC. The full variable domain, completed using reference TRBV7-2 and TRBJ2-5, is GAGVSQSPSNKVTEKGKDVELRCDPISGHTALYWYRQSLGQGLEFLIYFQGNSAPDKSGLPSDRFSAERTGGSVSTLTIQRTQQEDSAVYLCASSKAGAGETQYFGPGTRLLVL.

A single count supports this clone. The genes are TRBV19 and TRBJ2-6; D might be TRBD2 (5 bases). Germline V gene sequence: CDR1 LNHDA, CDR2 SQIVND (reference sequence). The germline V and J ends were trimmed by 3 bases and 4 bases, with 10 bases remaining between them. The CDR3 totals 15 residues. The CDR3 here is CASSITGIGANVLTF. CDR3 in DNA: TGTGCCAGTAGTATTACGGGGATAGGGGCCAACGTCCTGACTTTC.

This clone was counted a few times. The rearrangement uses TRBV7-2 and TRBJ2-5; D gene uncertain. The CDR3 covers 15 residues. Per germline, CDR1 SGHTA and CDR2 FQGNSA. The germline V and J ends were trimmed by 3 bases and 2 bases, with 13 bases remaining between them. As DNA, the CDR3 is TGTGCCAGCAGCTTCCCTTTCGGAAGGCAAGAGACCCAGTACTTC. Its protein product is CASSFPFGRQETQYF. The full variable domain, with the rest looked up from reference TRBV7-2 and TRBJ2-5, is GAGVSQSPSNKVTEKGKDVELRCDPISGHTALYWYRQSLGQGLEFLIYFQGNSAPDKSGLPSDRFSAERTGGSVSTLTIQRTQQEDSAVYLCASSFPFGRQETQYFGPGTRLLVL.

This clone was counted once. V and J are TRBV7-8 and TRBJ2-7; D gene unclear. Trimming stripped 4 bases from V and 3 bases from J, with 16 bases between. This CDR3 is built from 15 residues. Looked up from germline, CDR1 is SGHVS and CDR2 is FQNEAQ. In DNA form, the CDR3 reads TGTGCCAGCAGCTCTGACGGAAATCCCTTCTACGAGCAGTACTTC. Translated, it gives CASSSDGNPFYEQYF.

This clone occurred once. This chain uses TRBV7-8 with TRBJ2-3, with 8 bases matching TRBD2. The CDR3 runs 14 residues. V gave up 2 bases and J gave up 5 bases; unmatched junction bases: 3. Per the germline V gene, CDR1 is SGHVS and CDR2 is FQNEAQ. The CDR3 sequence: CASSLTGGRDTQYF. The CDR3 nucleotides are TGTGCCAGCAGCTTAACGGGAGGGAGAGATACGCAGTATTTT.

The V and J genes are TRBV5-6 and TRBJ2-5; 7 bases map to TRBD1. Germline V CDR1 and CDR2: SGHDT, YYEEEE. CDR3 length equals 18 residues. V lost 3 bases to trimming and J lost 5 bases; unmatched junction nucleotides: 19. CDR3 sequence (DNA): TGTGCCAGCAGCTCCCTTGTACGCGCACAGGGGTACGAGGAGACCCAGTACTTC. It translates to CASSSLVRAQGYEETQYF.